The clone carrying this TCR beta chain was counted only a few times. The record originates from a study of regulatory T cells in long-lasting Graves disease. The authors built TCR beta libraries using iRepertoire HTBI primers and Arm-PCR of CDR3 regions. TCRdb reprocessed the multiplex PCR reads with MiXCR, giving one entry per CDR3 protein. This table holds 550,000 to 700,000 distinct CDR3 sequences, roughly a sixth found once. The germline V gene encodes CDR1 DFQATT and CDR2 SNEGSKA (reference sequence). V was clipped by 5 bases and J by 8 bases; unmatched bases: 9. This CDR3 is built from 14 residues. The time point denotes: newly diagnosed GD, antithyroid drugs for less than 3 months. PBMC RNA served as the TCR library source. The same sample was also used in a study of T cells in Graves' hyperthyroidism and ophthalmopathy.

The source of this sequence is a man between 18 and 35 years old with Graves disease. This rearrangement joins TRBV20-1 to TRBJ2-1, with 10 bases aligning to TRBD2. Sequenced here: peripheral blood mononuclear cells (PBMCs), sampled at new diagnosis, from a patient treated with antithyroid drugs. CDR3 bases: TGCAGTGCTGTAGGGACTAGCGTCGGCCATGAGCAGTTCTTC. This gives the protein CSAVGTSVGHEQFF.